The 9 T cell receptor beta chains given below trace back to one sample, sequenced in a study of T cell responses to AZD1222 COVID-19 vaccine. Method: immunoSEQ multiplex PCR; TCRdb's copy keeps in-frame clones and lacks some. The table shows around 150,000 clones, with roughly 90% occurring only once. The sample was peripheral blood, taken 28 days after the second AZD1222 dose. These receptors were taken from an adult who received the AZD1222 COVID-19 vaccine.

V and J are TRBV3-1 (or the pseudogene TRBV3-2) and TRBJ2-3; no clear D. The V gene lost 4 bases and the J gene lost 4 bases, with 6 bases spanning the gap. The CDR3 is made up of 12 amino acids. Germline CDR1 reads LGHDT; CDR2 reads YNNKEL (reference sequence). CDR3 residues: CASSLEADTQYF. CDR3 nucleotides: TGTGCCAGCAGCCTAGAGGCAGATACGCAGTATTTT.

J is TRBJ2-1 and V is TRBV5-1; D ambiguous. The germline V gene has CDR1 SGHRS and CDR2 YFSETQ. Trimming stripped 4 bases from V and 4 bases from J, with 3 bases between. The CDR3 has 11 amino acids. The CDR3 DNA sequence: TGCGCCAGCAGCCTGTACAATGAGCAGTTCTTC. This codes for CASSLYNEQFF.

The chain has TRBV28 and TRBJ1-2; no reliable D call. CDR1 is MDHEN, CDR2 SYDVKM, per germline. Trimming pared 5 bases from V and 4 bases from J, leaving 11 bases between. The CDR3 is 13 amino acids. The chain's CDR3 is CASSRDSFYGYTF. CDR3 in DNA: TGTGCCAGCAGTCGGGATAGTTTCTATGGCTACACCTTC.

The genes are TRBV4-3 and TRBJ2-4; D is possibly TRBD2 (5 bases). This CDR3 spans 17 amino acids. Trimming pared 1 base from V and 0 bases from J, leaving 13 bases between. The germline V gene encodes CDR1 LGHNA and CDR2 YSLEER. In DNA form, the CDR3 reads TGCGCCAGCAGCCAAGTATACCGGGAACTAGCCAAAAACATTCAGTACTTC. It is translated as CASSQVYRELAKNIQYF.

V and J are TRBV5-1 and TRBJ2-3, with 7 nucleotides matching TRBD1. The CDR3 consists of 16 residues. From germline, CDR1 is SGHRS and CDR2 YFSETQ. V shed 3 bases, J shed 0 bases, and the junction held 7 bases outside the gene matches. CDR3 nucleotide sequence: TGCGCCAGCAGCTCATTTACAGGGGCTAGCACAGATACGCAGTATTTT. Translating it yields CASSSFTGASTDTQYF.

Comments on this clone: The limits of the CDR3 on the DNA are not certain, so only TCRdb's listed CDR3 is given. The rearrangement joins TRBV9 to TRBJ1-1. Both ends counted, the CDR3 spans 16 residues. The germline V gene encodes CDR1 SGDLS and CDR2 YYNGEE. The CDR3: CASSVGPGTGQMVKFF.

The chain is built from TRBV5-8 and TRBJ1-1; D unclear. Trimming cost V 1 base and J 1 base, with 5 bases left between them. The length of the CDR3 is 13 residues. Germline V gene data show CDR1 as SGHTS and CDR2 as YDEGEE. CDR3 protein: CASSLLRNTEAFF. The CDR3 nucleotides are TGTGCCAGCAGCTTGCTCAGGAACACTGAAGCTTTCTTT.

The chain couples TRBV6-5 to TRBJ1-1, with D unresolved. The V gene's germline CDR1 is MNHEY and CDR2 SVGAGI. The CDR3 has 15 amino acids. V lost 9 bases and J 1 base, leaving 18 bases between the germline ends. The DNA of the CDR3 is TGTGCCAGTCTCCTTCGGGAGGGTGGGAACACTGAAGCTTTCTTT. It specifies CASLLREGGNTEAFF.

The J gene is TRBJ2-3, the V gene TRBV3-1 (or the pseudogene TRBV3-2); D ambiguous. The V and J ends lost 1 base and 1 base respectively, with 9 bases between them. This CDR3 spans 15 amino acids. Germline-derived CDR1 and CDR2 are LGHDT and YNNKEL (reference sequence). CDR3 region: CASSQGFPGTDTQYF. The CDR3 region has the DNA TGTGCCAGCAGCCAAGGTTTCCCGGGCACAGATACGCAGTATTTT.